This T cell receptor beta chain was recorded in a study of T cells in women clearing cervical HPV infection. Across the whole study: Cases were women with histologically confirmed HPV16-related CIN3 or worse, including a couple of invasive cancers. Case blood was drawn when the lesion was first found; control blood after infection became undetectable.

A note on this clone: No antigen is known for it. The read ends 3 residues before the CDR3 terminus; that terminus is restored from the germline J gene.

Findings and limits, study-wide: TRBV6-7 relative abundance averaged approximately 0.1% in cases and under 0.2% in controls.

This table comes from immunoSEQ multiplex PCR, and its TCRdb copy is limited to in-frame clones, with some not included. This table lists roughly 24,000 clones. V was cut by 3 bases and J by 4 bases, with 12 bases left in between. This CDR3 has 14 amino acids. Per germline, CDR1 SNHLY and CDR2 FYNNEI. The source of this sequence is a woman aged 18 to 69 with a cervical HPV16 infection that either progressed to CIN3+ or cleared (not recorded which). The J gene is TRBJ1-2, the V gene TRBV2; tentative D call: TRBD1 (5 bases). What was sequenced was blood buffy coat. CDR3 bases read: TGTGCCAGCAGTGATGGATCGGGGGGCTATGGC. Residues: CASSDGSGGYG. The whole CDR3 sequence reads CASSDGSGGYGYTF.